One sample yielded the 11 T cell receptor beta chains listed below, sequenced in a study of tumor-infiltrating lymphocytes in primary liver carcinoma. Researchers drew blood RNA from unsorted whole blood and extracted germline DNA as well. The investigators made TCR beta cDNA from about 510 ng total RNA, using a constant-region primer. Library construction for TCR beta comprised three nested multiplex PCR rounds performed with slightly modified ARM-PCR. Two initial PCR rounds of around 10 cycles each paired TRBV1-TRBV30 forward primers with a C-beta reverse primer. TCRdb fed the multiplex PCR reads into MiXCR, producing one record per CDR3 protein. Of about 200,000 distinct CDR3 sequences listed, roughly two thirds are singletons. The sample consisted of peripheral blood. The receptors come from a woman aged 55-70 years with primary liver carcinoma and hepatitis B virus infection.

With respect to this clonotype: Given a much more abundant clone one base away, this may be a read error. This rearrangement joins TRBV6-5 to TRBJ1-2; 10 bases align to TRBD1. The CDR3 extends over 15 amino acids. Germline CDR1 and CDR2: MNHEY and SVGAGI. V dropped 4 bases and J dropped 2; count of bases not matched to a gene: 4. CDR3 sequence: CASSSGTGENYGYTF. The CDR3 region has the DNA TGTGCCAGCAGTTCCGGGACAGGGGAAAACTATGGCTACACCTTC.

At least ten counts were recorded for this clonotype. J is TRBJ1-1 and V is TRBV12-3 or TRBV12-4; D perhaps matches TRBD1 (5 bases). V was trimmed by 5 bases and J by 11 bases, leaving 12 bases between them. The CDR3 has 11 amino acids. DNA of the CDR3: TGTGCCAGCAGTCTTGCAGGGAGGGCTTTCTTT. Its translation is CASSLAGRAFF.

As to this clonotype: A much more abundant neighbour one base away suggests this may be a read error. The CDR3 sequence: CASSSRVSGRGLSGANVLAF. CDR3 DNA sequence: TGTGCCAGCAGTTCCCGTGTTAGCGGGAGGGGCCTCTCTGGGGCCAACGTCCTGGCTTTC. V is TRBV28 and J is TRBJ2-6; TRBD2 matches at 11 bases. Per germline, CDR1 MDHEN and CDR2 SYDVKM. The CDR3 extends over 20 amino acids.

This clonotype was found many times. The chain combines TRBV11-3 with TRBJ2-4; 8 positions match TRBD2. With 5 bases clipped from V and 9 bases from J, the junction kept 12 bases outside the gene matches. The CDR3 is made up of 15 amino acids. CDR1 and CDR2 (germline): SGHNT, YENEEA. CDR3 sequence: CASSNNGLADGIQYF. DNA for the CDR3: TGTGCCAGCAGCAATAACGGACTAGCAGATGGCATTCAGTACTTC.

CDR3 bases: TGTGCCAGCAGCTTAATGAACAATCAGCCCCCACATTTT. Protein sequence: CASSLMNNQPPHF. The chain recombines TRBV11-2 with TRBJ1-5; D unclear. CDR3 length: 13 residues. The germline V and J ends were trimmed by 2 bases and 16 bases, with 18 bases remaining between them. Germline-derived CDR1 and CDR2 are SGHAT and FQNNGV.

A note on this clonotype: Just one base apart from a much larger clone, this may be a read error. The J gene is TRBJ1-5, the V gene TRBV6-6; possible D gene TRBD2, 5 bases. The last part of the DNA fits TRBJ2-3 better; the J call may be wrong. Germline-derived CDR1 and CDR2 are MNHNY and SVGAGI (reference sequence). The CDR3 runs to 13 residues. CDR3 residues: CASISTGYQPQYF. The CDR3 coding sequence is TGTGCCAGCATCTCAACGGGGTATCAGCCCCAGTATTTT.

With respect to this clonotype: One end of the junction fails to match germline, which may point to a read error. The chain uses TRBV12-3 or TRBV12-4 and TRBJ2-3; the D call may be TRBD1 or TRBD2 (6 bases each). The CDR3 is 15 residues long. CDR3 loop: CASSSLGGGTVTQYF. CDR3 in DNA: TGTGCCAGCAGTTCTCTAGGGGGAGGCACAGTTACGCAGTATTTT.

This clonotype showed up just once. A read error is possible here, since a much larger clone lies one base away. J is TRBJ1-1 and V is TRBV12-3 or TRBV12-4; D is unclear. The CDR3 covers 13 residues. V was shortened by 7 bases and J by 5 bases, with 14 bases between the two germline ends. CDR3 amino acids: CASTTIAGTEAFF. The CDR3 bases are TGTGCCAGCACCACAATTGCGGGGACTGAAGCTTTCTTT.

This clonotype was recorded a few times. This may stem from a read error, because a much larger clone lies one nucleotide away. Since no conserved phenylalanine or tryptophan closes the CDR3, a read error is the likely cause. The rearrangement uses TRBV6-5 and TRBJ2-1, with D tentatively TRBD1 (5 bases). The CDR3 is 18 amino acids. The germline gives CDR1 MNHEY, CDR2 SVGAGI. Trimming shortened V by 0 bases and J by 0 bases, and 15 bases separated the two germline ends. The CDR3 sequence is CASSYSASGIVSYNEQFL. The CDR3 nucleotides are TGTGCCAGCAGTTACTCTGCGTCAGGGATTGTCTCCTACAATGAGCAGTTCCTC.

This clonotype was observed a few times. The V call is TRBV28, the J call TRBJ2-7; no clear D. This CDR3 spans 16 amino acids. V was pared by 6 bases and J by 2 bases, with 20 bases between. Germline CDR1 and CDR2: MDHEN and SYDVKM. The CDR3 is CASSPPGRGPTYEQYF. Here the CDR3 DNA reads TGTGCCAGCAGCCCCCCCGGCAGAGGACCGACCTACGAGCAGTACTTC.

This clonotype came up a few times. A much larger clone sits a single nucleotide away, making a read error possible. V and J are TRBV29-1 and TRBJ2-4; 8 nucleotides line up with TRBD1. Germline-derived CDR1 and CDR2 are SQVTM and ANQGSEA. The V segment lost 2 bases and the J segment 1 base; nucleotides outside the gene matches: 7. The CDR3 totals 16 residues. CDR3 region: CSVESGGSMAKNIQYF. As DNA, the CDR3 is TGCAGCGTTGAATCAGGGGGCAGTATGGCCAAAAACATTCAGTACTTC.